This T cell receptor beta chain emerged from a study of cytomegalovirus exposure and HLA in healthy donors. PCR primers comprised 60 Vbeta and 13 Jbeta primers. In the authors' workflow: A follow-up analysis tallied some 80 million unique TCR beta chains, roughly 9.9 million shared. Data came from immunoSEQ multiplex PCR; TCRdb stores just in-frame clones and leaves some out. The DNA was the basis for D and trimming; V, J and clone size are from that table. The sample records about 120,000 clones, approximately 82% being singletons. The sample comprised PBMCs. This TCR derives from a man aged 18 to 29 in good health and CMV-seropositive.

DNA for the CDR3: TGTGCCAGTAGTATAGGTGGGGCCTTCAATGAGCAGTTCTTC. Translated: CASSIGGAFNEQFF. The V call is TRBV19, the J call TRBJ2-1, with a weak D call TRBD1 (5 bases). The V gene lost 1 base and the J gene lost 6 bases, with 10 bases spanning the gap. CDR1 and CDR2 from the germline V gene are LNHDA and SQIVND (reference sequence). CDR3 size: 14 residues.